Shown below are 20 T cell receptor beta chains from a single sample sequenced in a study of blood T cells in healthy people across ages. Next came a second PCR, run for about 6 to 12 cycles, which used a sample-barcoded 5' primer along with a J-beta primer mix. A single record per CDR3 protein comes from TCRdb applying MiXCR to the 5' RACE reads. The data hold 250,000 to 300,000 distinct CDR3 sequences, with 27% observed a single time. The specimen was blood. The receptors come from a woman in her 70s in good health.

A note on this clonotype: The junction and the germline gene differ at one end; a read error may be behind it. The V call is TRBV7-9, the J call TRBJ2-1, with D unclear. Germline lookup yields CDR1 SEHNR and CDR2 FQNEAQ (reference sequence). This CDR3 spans 11 amino acids. CDR3 nucleotides: TGTGCCAGCAGCCACAGCCTTGAGCAGCTCTTC. Translated, it gives CASSHSLEQLF.

This clonotype was detected a few times. The V gene is TRBV28, the J gene TRBJ1-1; D is undetermined. Trimming cost V 6 bases and J 5 bases, with 4 bases left between them. This CDR3 has 10 amino acids. Germline V gene sequence: CDR1 MDHEN, CDR2 SYDVKM. CDR3 sequence: CASRRTEAFF. The CDR3 region has the DNA TGTGCCAGCAGGAGGACTGAAGCTTTCTTT.

The chain has TRBV25-1 and TRBJ2-5; D is perhaps TRBD2 (6 bases). The CDR3 runs 13 residues. Trimming left V 3 bases short and J 5 bases short, with 10 bases between. Germline V CDR1 and CDR2: MGHDK, SYGVNS. CDR3 nucleotide sequence: TGTGCCAGCAGTGATCCGGGGAGGGAGACCCAGTACTTC. Protein product: CASSDPGRETQYF. The full variable domain, completed using reference TRBV25-1 and TRBJ2-5, is EADIYQTPRYLVIGTGKKITLECSQTMGHDKMYWYQQDPGMELHLIHYSYGVNSTEKGDLSSESTVSRIRTEHFPLTLESARPSHTSQYLCASSDPGRETQYFGPGTRLLVL.

In regard to this clonotype: One junction end does not reproduce the germline sequence, and a read error may be involved. The chain links TRBV12-3 or TRBV12-4 to TRBJ2-7; the D gene is possibly TRBD1 (6 bases). This CDR3 is built from 14 residues. The CDR3 region is CASSLGTALYQQYF. CDR3 nucleotides: TGTGCCAGCAGTTTAGGGACAGCCCTCTACCAGCAGTACTTC.

This clonotype showed up just a few times. The chain joins TRBV20-1 to TRBJ1-4; 9 bases line up with TRBD1. Germline values: CDR1 DFQATT, CDR2 SNEGSKA (reference sequence). CDR3 length equals 14 residues. Trimming took 3 bases from V and 8 from J; bases not matched to a gene: 7. The CDR3 reads CSASIRTGDEKLFF. In DNA, the CDR3 is TGCAGTGCTAGCATTAGGACAGGGGACGAAAAACTGTTTTTT.

This clonotype was counted a few times. This chain uses TRBV20-1 with TRBJ2-2, with D hard to call. The V end lost 5 bases, the J end lost 3 bases, and 10 bases lay between the germline ends. CDR1 and CDR2 (germline): DFQATT, SNEGSKA (reference sequence). The CDR3 sequence is 13 residues long. This CDR3 reads CSASDLDTGELFF. Written as DNA, the CDR3 is TGCAGTGCTTCGGACCTTGACACCGGGGAGCTGTTTTTT.

The chain uses TRBV20-1 and TRBJ2-5, with 7 nucleotides matching TRBD2. The J call may not be correct, given that the DNA end is closer to TRBJ2-7. The CDR3 extends over 15 amino acids. The germline gives CDR1 DFQATT, CDR2 SNEGSKA (reference sequence). This CDR3 is CSARVGGSVNYEQYF. CDR3 nucleotide sequence: TGCAGTGCTAGAGTGGGCGGGAGCGTTAACTACGAGCAGTACTTC.

The V gene is TRBV28, the J gene TRBJ2-3; D is perhaps TRBD2 (6 bases). The V end was cut by 5 bases, the J end by 1 base, with 13 bases between. CDR3 length: 15 amino acids. The V gene's germline CDR1 is MDHEN and CDR2 SYDVKM. CDR3 region: CASSTRGGGTDTQYF. The CDR3, as DNA: TGTGCCAGCAGTACCCGGGGAGGTGGCACAGATACGCAGTATTTT.

The rearrangement joins TRBV7-2 to TRBJ2-7; the D gene could be TRBD1 or TRBD2 (6 bases each). The V end was cut by 1 base, the J end by 2 bases, with 12 bases between. CDR3 length equals 15 residues. The germline CDR1 and CDR2 sequences are SGHTA and FQGNSA. CDR3 DNA: TGTGCCAGCAGCTTAGGGGGGGCGCCGGCCTACGAGCAGTACTTC. It encodes CASSLGGAPAYEQYF. The complete variable domain, with remaining parts taken from reference TRBV7-2 and TRBJ2-7, reads GAGVSQSPSNKVTEKGKDVELRCDPISGHTALYWYRQSLGQGLEFLIYFQGNSAPDKSGLPSDRFSAERTGGSVSTLTIQRTQQEDSAVYLCASSLGGAPAYEQYFGPGTRLTVT.

This clonotype was seen at least ten times. The chain recombines TRBV28 with TRBJ2-7, with 10 bases aligning to TRBD1. Germline V gene data show CDR1 as MDHEN and CDR2 as SYDVKM. This CDR3 has 15 amino acids. Trimming cost V 6 bases and J 6 bases; bases outside gene matches: 11. CDR3 protein: CASRLPGQGSLEQYF. The CDR3 DNA is TGTGCCAGCAGGCTACCGGGACAGGGGTCTCTCGAGCAGTACTTC.

Comments on this clonotype: A read error may be the cause here, since a much bigger clone is one base away. The chain joins TRBV2 to TRBJ2-1; D gene ambiguous. The last part of the DNA fits TRBJ2-7 better; the J call may be wrong. The germline V gene encodes CDR1 SNHLY and CDR2 FYNNEI. The CDR3 has 11 residues. CDR3 sequence (DNA): TGTGCCAGCAGTGGGATTTACGGGCAGTACTTC. Translation gives CASSGIYGQYF.

V is TRBV7-9 and J is TRBJ1-2; D possibly corresponds to TRBD1 (6 bases). Deletions cut 5 bases from V and 2 bases from J, with 15 bases between. Germline CDR1 and CDR2: SEHNR and FQNEAQ (reference sequence). The CDR3 loop spans 15 amino acids. DNA for the CDR3: TGTGCCAGCAGCGCGGAAACAGGGTTCAACTATGGCTACACCTTC. Encoded protein: CASSAETGFNYGYTF. The full variable domain, with the rest looked up from reference TRBV7-9 and TRBJ1-2, is DTGVSQNPRHKITKRGQNVTFRCDPISEHNRLYWYRQTLGQGPEFLTYFQNEAQLEKSRLLSDRFSAERPKGSFSTLEIQRTEQGDSAMYLCASSAETGFNYGYTFGSGTRLTVV.

This clonotype turned up a few times. The chain employs TRBV15 and TRBJ1-2, with 11 bases lining up with TRBD1. With V trimmed by 0 bases and J by 6 bases, 9 bases remained unmatched. The CDR3 length is 17 residues. CDR1 and CDR2 from the germline V gene are LNHNV and YYDKDF (reference sequence). This CDR3 reads CATSRDIPGTGGNGYTF. The DNA for the CDR3 is TGTGCCACCAGCAGAGATATTCCCGGGACAGGGGGAAATGGCTACACCTTC.

The CDR3 nucleotides read TGTGCCAGCAGTATATCCGGGACTGGGACCTACGAGCAGTACTTC. Encoded protein: CASSISGTGTYEQYF. This chain connects TRBV12-3 or TRBV12-4 to TRBJ2-7; TRBD2 is a possible D gene (6 bases). V lost 5 bases and J 2 bases, leaving 16 bases between the germline ends. The CDR3 has 15 amino acids.

This clonotype was recorded at least ten times. CDR3 nucleotides: TGTGCCAGCAGCCGCGGAGCAGGAAAGGATACGCAGTATTTT. Amino acids: CASSRGAGKDTQYF. The gene calls are TRBV3-1 and TRBJ2-3, with D hard to call. From germline, CDR1 is LGHDT and CDR2 YNNKEL (reference sequence). The CDR3 is made up of 14 amino acids. Trimming left V 4 bases short and J 6 bases short, with 14 bases between.

As to this clonotype: The junction departs from the called germline gene at one end, perhaps through a read error. DNA for the CDR3: TGTGCCAGCAGAGAAACAGATACTCGGGGCACTGAAGCTTTTTTT. Its protein product is CASRETDTRGTEAFF. The chain uses TRBV6-6 and TRBJ1-1; D might be TRBD1 (5 bases). This CDR3 has 15 amino acids. Germline V gene lookup returns CDR1 MNHNY and CDR2 SVGAGI (reference sequence).

The chain employs TRBV7-8 and TRBJ2-3; D is perhaps TRBD1 or TRBD2 (5 bases each). Trimming stripped 1 base from V and 9 bases from J, with 8 bases between. The germline CDR1 and CDR2 sequences are SGHVS and FQNEAQ. This CDR3 comprises 12 residues. CDR3 bases: TGTGCCAGCAGCTTAGAGGGACCGACGCAGTATTTT. Translating it yields CASSLEGPTQYF.

This clonotype was seen more than once but under ten times. This chain connects TRBV2 to TRBJ1-2; D perhaps matches TRBD1 (6 bases). The CDR3 totals 13 residues. CDR1 is SNHLY and CDR2 is FYNNEI in the germline V gene. The V end lost 9 bases, the J end lost 1 base, and 12 bases lay between the germline ends. In DNA form, the CDR3 reads TGTGCCAGTCCGGGACAAATTAACTATGGCTACACCTTC. Encoded protein: CASPGQINYGYTF.

The V and J genes are TRBV3-1 and TRBJ2-5, with unresolved D. The closer fit of TRBJ2-7 to the DNA end suggests the J call may be wrong. CDR3 length equals 16 residues. Germline CDR1 LGHDT, CDR2 YNNKEL (reference sequence). The CDR3: CASSQADPWGTYEQYF. CDR3 coding DNA: TGTGCCAGCAGCCAAGCAGACCCCTGGGGAACCTACGAGCAGTACTTC.

This clonotype was picked up a small number of times. The chain is built from TRBV29-1 and TRBJ2-7; 15 nucleotides align to TRBD2. Looked up from germline, CDR1 is SQVTM and CDR2 is ANQGSEA. The CDR3 extends over 19 amino acids. Trimming at V came to 0 bases and at J to 0 bases, leaving 9 bases not matched to a gene. The CDR3 DNA reads TGCAGCGTTGAAGAACCCAGGGGACTAGCGGGAGGCCCCTCCTACGAGCAGTACTTC. It encodes CSVEEPRGLAGGPSYEQYF.